The 25 T cell receptor beta chains listed next were all sequenced from one sample in a study of shared clonotypes between healthy human individuals. Produced via immunoSEQ multiplex PCR; TCRdb's table is partial and in-frame only. The data show some 1 million clones, roughly 70% seen once. Sequencing was done on a sample of memory CD4+ T cells sorted from blood. The subset: CD45RA-negative fraction. These receptors originate from a man aged 18 to 35 in good health.

This clone has more than one count but fewer than ten. The chain uses TRBV29-1 and TRBJ2-7; perhaps TRBD2 as D (5 bases). The germline V gene has CDR1 SQVTM and CDR2 ANQGSEA. V lost 5 bases, J lost 0 bases, and 11 bases lay in between. The CDR3 has 13 residues. DNA of the CDR3: TGCAGCGTTTCCGAGGGTTACTCCTACGAGCAGTACTTC. It codes for CSVSEGYSYEQYF.

There are a few counts of this clone. The chain carries TRBV5-6 and TRBJ1-1; maybe TRBD1 (6 bases). CDR1 and CDR2 (germline): SGHDT, YYEEEE. The CDR3 contains 15 residues. The V end lost 6 bases, the J end lost 0 bases, and 15 bases lay between the germline ends. CDR3 amino acids: CASTPPGEVNTEAFF. CDR3 nucleotides: TGTGCCAGCACCCCTCCAGGGGAAGTGAACACTGAAGCTTTCTTT.

V usage is TRBV6-5 and J usage is TRBJ1-3, with 8 bases that match TRBD1. The CDR3 spans 15 residues. The germline gives CDR1 MNHEY, CDR2 SVGAGI. V was pared by 6 bases and J by 3 bases, with 7 bases of the junction left unmatched. The CDR3 DNA is TGTGCCAGCAGCCGCGGTGGACAGGGTGGAAACACCATATATTTT. Protein: CASSRGGQGGNTIYF.

The CDR3 nucleotides are TGTGCCAGCAGCTTTAATTCCCGTAGCACAGATACGCAGTATTTT. Translating it yields CASSFNSRSTDTQYF. The rearrangement joins TRBV7-9 to TRBJ2-3, with D unclear. The germline gives CDR1 SEHNR, CDR2 FQNEAQ (reference sequence). V lost 3 bases and J 0 bases, leaving 10 bases between the germline ends. This CDR3 has 15 amino acids.

V gene TRBV6-7 combines with J gene TRBJ1-1; D is unclear. TRBV6-7 is placed among ORFs of uncertain function. V shed 0 bases and J shed 1 base, with 15 bases lying between them. The length of the CDR3 is 17 residues. The CDR3 is CASSYSFWSLRNTEAFF. CDR3 bases: TGTGCCAGCAGTTACTCGTTCTGGTCGCTGAGGAACACTGAAGCTTTCTTT.

The chain employs TRBV28 and TRBJ1-2, with 8 positions matching TRBD1. With 0 bases clipped from V and 2 bases from J, the junction kept 5 bases outside the gene matches. Germline CDR1 and CDR2: MDHEN and SYDVKM. The CDR3 is 16 amino acids. The CDR3 region has the DNA TGTGCCAGCAGTTTATGGCTGGCAGGGGGCAACTATGGCTACACCTTC. Translating it yields CASSLWLAGGNYGYTF.

This rearrangement joins TRBV5-1 to TRBJ2-7; TRBD1 might be the D (6 bases). The CDR3 contains 16 residues. Trimming removed 0 bases at V and 1 base at J, with 14 bases between. Germline V gene lookup returns CDR1 SGHRS and CDR2 YFSETQ. The chain's CDR3 is CASSLGQALPSYEQYF. The DNA for the CDR3 is TGCGCCAGCAGCTTGGGACAGGCCTTGCCATCCTACGAGCAGTACTTC.

J is TRBJ1-5 and V is TRBV28; D is possibly TRBD1 (5 bases). V was trimmed by 6 bases and J by 4 bases, leaving 16 bases between them. CDR1 MDHEN and CDR2 SYDVKM come from the germline V gene. The CDR3 loop spans 15 amino acids. DNA of the CDR3: TGTGCCAGCAGCTGGAGGGTGGAGGGGAATCAGCCCCAGCATTTT. Encoded protein: CASSWRVEGNQPQHF.

This clone was recorded a few times. The DNA of the CDR3 is TGTGCCAGCAGTCCCCCACTTGGAGGCTACACCTTC. It codes for CASSPPLGGYTF. V and J are TRBV27 and TRBJ1-2; D uncertain. The CDR3 length is 12 residues. The V gene's germline CDR1 is MNHEY and CDR2 SMNVEV (reference sequence). The V end lost 5 bases, the J end lost 8 bases, and 12 bases lay between the germline ends.

The chain couples TRBV5-6 to TRBJ1-2, with 9 bases that match TRBD1. Trimming removed 3 bases from V and 4 bases from J; junction bases left unmatched: 10. The CDR3 covers 16 residues. Germline-derived CDR1 and CDR2 are SGHDT and YYEEEE. CDR3 in amino acids: CASSSPQGAVGYGYTF. In nucleotides, the CDR3 is TGTGCCAGCAGCTCGCCACAGGGGGCTGTTGGCTATGGCTACACCTTC.

This clone was seen a single time. J is TRBJ2-7 and V is TRBV11-2; maybe TRBD2 (6 bases). The CDR3 is made up of 15 amino acids. With 0 bases removed from V and 5 bases from J, the gap between germline ends came to 14 bases. Germline CDR1 reads SGHAT; CDR2 reads FQNNGV. CDR3 nucleotides: TGTGCCAGCAGCTTAGACGGGAGAAGAACCGACGAGCAGTACTTC. This gives the protein CASSLDGRRTDEQYF.

The CDR3, as DNA: TGTGCCAGCAATGAGAACAGGGGGTGGACCGGGGAGCTGTTTTTT. Protein product: CASNENRGWTGELFF. The genes are TRBV2 and TRBJ2-2; 8 bases are shared with TRBD1. Germline V gives CDR1 SNHLY, CDR2 FYNNEI. V lost 7 bases to trimming and J lost 5 bases; unmatched junction nucleotides: 9. The CDR3 totals 15 residues. The full variable domain, with the rest looked up from reference TRBV2 and TRBJ2-2, is EPEVTQTPSHQVTQMGQEVILRCVPISNHLYFYWYRQILGQKVEFLVSFYNNEISEKSEIFDDQFSVERPDGSNFTLKIRSTKLEDSAMYFCASNENRGWTGELFFGEGSRLTVL.

This clone was seen a single time. The chain has TRBV5-6 and TRBJ2-6; D is undetermined. The V end was cut by 0 bases, the J end by 1 base, with 5 bases between. The germline V gene has CDR1 SGHDT and CDR2 YYEEEE. There are 15 residues in the CDR3. The CDR3 loop reads CASSLGISGANVLTF. In DNA form, the CDR3 reads TGTGCCAGCAGCTTGGGGATATCTGGGGCCAACGTCCTGACTTTC.

The rearrangement links TRBV6-1 to TRBJ2-7; 8 nucleotides line up with TRBD1. The CDR3 has 15 amino acids. The trim removed 6 bases at V and 4 bases at J, leaving 11 bases unmatched. Germline V gene data show CDR1 as MNHNS and CDR2 as SASEGT. DNA for the CDR3: TGTGCCAGCAGAGTCTTACGGGACAGGCCTTACGAGCAGTACTTC. Protein sequence: CASRVLRDRPYEQYF.

J is TRBJ2-2 and V is TRBV2, with D unresolved. Germline values: CDR1 SNHLY, CDR2 FYNNEI. V was trimmed by 3 bases and J by 2 bases, leaving 10 bases between them. The CDR3 extends over 15 amino acids. CDR3: CASSDTGLNTGELFF. The CDR3 DNA follows: TGTGCCAGCAGTGATACGGGCCTAAACACCGGGGAGCTGTTTTTT. The whole variable domain, remainder taken from reference TRBV2 and TRBJ2-2, is EPEVTQTPSHQVTQMGQEVILRCVPISNHLYFYWYRQILGQKVEFLVSFYNNEISEKSEIFDDQFSVERPDGSNFTLKIRSTKLEDSAMYFCASSDTGLNTGELFFGEGSRLTVL.

J is TRBJ1-2 and V is TRBV2; D unresolved. V was shortened by 4 bases and J by 4 bases, with 16 bases between the two germline ends. This CDR3 region has 15 residues. The V gene's germline CDR1 is SNHLY and CDR2 FYNNEI. The CDR3 DNA is TGTGCCAGCAGTGCAACAGTTATTGTAAGCTATGGCTACACCTTC. Translated: CASSATVIVSYGYTF.

This clone was seen only a few times. The genes are TRBV5-6 and TRBJ2-2; 12 bases agree with TRBD2. Germline V CDR1 and CDR2: SGHDT, YYEEEE. The CDR3 extends over 18 amino acids. Unmatched junction bases numbered 4, after V lost 1 base and J lost 0 bases. The CDR3 region is CASSLTSGRTANTGELFF. CDR3 in DNA: TGTGCCAGCAGCTTGACTAGCGGGAGGACAGCGAACACCGGGGAGCTGTTTTTT.

The table lists this clone with many counts. The chain recombines TRBV28 with TRBJ1-6; D is undetermined. The CDR3 totals 15 residues. Germline CDR1 is MDHEN and CDR2 is SYDVKM. Trimming cost V 5 bases and J 0 bases, with 8 bases left between them. The CDR3 DNA is TGTGCCAGCAGTCCCCAGAGCTCCTATAATTCACCCCTCCACTTT. Its protein is CASSPQSSYNSPLHF.

The chain couples TRBV7-2 to TRBJ1-2, with 9 bases fitting TRBD1. The ends lost 5 bases at V and 4 bases at J; junction bases unmatched: 5. The CDR3 runs to 14 residues. CDR1 and CDR2 from the germline V gene are SGHTA and FQGNSA. Written as DNA, the CDR3 is TGTGCCAGCAGCCCGAAGACAGGGGGCTATGGCTACACCTTC. This translates into CASSPKTGGYGYTF.

The rearrangement links TRBV19 to TRBJ2-7; the match to TRBD2 covers 8 bases. CDR3 length: 14 residues. The germline V gene has CDR1 LNHDA and CDR2 SQIVND (reference sequence). J was trimmed by 4 bases and V by 10 bases; bases with no gene match: 12. The CDR3 nucleotides read TGTGCCACTTCTACGGCGGGGGGACTTTACGAGCAGTACTTC. Translated: CATSTAGGLYEQYF.

The chain recombines TRBV2 with TRBJ2-5; D is ambiguous. The CDR3 loop spans 11 amino acids. Trimming stripped 8 bases from V and 4 bases from J, with 8 bases between. Germline values: CDR1 SNHLY, CDR2 FYNNEI. The CDR3 DNA reads TGTGCCAGCTTATTTATAGAGACCCAGTACTTC. Its translation is CASLFIETQYF.

V and J are TRBV7-2 and TRBJ2-1; 7 bases agree with TRBD2. This CDR3 is built from 16 residues. Germline V gene data show CDR1 as SGHTA and CDR2 as FQGNSA. With 1 base clipped from V and 7 bases from J, the junction kept 10 bases outside the gene matches. CDR3 sequence (DNA): TGTGCCAGCAGCTTAGTGGGCGGGAGTAGGGGAAATGAGCAGTTCTTC. Protein: CASSLVGGSRGNEQFF. The full variable domain, completed using reference TRBV7-2 and TRBJ2-1, is GAGVSQSPSNKVTEKGKDVELRCDPISGHTALYWYRQSLGQGLEFLIYFQGNSAPDKSGLPSDRFSAERTGGSVSTLTIQRTQQEDSAVYLCASSLVGGSRGNEQFFGPGTRLTVL.

This clone was seen just once. The V and J genes are TRBV15 and TRBJ2-7; D unresolved. This CDR3 contains 14 residues. The V and J ends lost 0 bases and 5 bases respectively, with 11 bases between them. Germline CDR1 and CDR2: LNHNV and YYDKDF (reference sequence). The CDR3 sequence: CATSRDVVAHEQYF. CDR3 nucleotides: TGTGCCACCAGCAGAGATGTGGTGGCCCACGAGCAGTACTTC.

This rearrangement joins TRBV18 to TRBJ2-7, with 7 bases identical to TRBD1. Germline V CDR1 and CDR2: KGHSH, LQKENI. The junction had 6 bases not matched to a gene; V was cut back by 4 bases and J by 3 bases. This CDR3 spans 14 amino acids. This chain's CDR3 is CASSRWDRGYEQYF. In DNA, the CDR3 is TGTGCCAGCTCACGCTGGGACAGAGGCTACGAGCAGTACTTC.

The CDR3 region is CASSSTGALREQYF. The CDR3 DNA follows: TGTGCCAGCAGTTCGACAGGGGCCCTGAGGGAGCAGTACTTC. J is TRBJ2-7 and V is TRBV6-6, with 8 nucleotides matching TRBD1. In germline, CDR1 is MNHNY, CDR2 SVGAGI (reference sequence). This CDR3 is built from 14 residues. The trim removed 4 bases at V and 7 bases at J, leaving 9 bases unmatched.